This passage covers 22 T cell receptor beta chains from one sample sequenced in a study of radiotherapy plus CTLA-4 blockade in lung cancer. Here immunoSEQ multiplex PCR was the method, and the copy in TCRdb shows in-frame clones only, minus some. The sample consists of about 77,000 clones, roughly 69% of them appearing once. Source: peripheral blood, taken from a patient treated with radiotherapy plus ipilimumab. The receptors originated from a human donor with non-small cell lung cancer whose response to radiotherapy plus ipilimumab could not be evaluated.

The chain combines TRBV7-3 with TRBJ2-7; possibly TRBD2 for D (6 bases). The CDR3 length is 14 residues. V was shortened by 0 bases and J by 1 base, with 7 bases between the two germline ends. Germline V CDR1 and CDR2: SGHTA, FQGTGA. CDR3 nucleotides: TGTGCCAGCAGCTTAACGGGGGGTTCCTACGAGCAGTACTTC. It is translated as CASSLTGGSYEQYF.

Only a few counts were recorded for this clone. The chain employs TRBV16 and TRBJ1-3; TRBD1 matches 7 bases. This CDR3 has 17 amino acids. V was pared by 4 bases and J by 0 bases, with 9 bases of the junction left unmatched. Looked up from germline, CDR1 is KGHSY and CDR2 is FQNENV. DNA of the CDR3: TGTGCCAGCAGCCCACAACAGGGGCCCGACTCTGGAAACACCATATATTTT. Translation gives CASSPQQGPDSGNTIYF.

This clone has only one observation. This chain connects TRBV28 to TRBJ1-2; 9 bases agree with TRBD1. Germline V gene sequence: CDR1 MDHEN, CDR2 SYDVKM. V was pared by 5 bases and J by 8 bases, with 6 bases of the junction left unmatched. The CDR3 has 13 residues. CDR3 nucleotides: TGTGCCAGCAGTGGGACAGGGTATGGAGGCTACACCTTC. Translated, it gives CASSGTGYGGYTF.

CDR3 sequence: CASSQTGAEQFF. The CDR3 nucleotides are TGTGCCAGCAGCCAAACAGGGGCTGAGCAGTTCTTC. The chain uses TRBV14 and TRBJ2-1, with 7 bases identical to TRBD1. The CDR3 sequence is 12 residues long. Germline-derived CDR1 and CDR2 are SGHDN and FVKESK. V shed 2 bases, J shed 9 bases, and the junction held 1 base outside the gene matches.

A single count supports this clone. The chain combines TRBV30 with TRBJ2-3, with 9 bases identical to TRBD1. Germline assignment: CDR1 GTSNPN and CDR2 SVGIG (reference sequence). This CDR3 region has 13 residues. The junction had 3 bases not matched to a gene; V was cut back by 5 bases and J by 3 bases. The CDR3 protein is CAWGGQGTDTQYF. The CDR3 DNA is TGTGCCTGGGGAGGACAGGGGACAGATACGCAGTATTTT. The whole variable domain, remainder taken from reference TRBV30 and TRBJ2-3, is SQTIHQWPATLVQPVGSPLSLECTVEGTSNPNLYWYRQAAGRGLQLLFYSVGIGQISSEVPQNLSASRPQDRQFILSSKKLLLSDSGFYLCAWGGQGTDTQYFGPGTRLTVL.

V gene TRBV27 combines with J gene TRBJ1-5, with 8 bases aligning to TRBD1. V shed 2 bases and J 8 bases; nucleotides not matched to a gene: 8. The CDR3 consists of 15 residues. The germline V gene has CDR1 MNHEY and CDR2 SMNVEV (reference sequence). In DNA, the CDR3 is TGTGCCAGCAGTTTAGCTTGGGACAGGTGGGAGCCCCAGCATTTT. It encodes CASSLAWDRWEPQHF.

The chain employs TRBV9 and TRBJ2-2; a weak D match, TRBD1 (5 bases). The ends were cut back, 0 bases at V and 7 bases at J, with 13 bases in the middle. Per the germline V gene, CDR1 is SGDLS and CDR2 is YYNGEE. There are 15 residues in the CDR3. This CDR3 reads CASSVGAGHIGELFF. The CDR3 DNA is TGTGCCAGCAGCGTAGGGGCCGGACATATCGGGGAGCTGTTTTTT.

In nucleotides, the CDR3 is TGTGCCAGCAGCGTAGCCCGACGGGAGGGCTCCTACAATGAGCAGTTCTTC. This gives the protein CASSVARREGSYNEQFF. V gene TRBV9 combines with J gene TRBJ2-1, with 8 bases lining up with TRBD2. The CDR3 length is 17 residues. Germline trimming cut 0 bases from V and 0 bases from J; bases unmatched to any gene: 5. Germline V gives CDR1 SGDLS, CDR2 YYNGEE. The full variable domain, rest sourced from reference TRBV9 and TRBJ2-1, is DSGVTQTPKHLITATGQRVTLRCSPRSGDLSVYWYQQSLDQGLQFLIQYYNGEERAKGNILERFSAQQFPDLHSELNLSSLELGDSALYFCASSVARREGSYNEQFFGPGTRLTVL.

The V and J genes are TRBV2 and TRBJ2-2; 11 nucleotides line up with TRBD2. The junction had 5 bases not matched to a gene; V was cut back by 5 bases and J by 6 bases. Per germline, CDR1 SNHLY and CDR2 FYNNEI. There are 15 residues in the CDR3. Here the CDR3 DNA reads TGTGCCAGCAGTTCCGGACTAGCGGGCCCCGGGGAGCTGTTTTTT. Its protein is CASSSGLAGPGELFF.

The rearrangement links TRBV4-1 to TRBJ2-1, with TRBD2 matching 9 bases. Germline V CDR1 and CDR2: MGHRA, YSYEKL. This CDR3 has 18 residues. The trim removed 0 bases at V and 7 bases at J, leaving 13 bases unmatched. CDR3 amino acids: CASSQEERGVPFGNEQFF. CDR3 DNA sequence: TGCGCCAGCAGCCAAGAAGAGCGGGGGGTGCCTTTCGGGAATGAGCAGTTCTTC.

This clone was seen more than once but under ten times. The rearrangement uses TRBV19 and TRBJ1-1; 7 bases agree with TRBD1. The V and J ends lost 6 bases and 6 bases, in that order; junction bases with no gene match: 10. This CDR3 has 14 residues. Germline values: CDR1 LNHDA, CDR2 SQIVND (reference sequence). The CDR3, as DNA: TGTGCCAGTAGATCCTATGACAGGGTCCCTGAAGCTTTCTTT. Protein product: CASRSYDRVPEAFF.

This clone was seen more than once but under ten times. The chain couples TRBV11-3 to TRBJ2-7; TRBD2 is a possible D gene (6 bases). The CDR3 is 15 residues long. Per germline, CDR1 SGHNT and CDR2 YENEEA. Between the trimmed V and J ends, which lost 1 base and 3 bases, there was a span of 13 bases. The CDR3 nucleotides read TGTGCCAGCAGCTTAGGCCCGACTAGGCTCTACGAGCAGTACTTC. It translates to CASSLGPTRLYEQYF. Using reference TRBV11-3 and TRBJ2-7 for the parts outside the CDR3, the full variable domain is EAGVVQSPRYKIIEKKQPVAFWCNPISGHNTLYWYLQNLGQGPELLIRYENEEAVDDSQLPKDRFSAERLKGVDSTLKIQPAELGDSAVYLCASSLGPTRLYEQYFGPGTRLTVT.

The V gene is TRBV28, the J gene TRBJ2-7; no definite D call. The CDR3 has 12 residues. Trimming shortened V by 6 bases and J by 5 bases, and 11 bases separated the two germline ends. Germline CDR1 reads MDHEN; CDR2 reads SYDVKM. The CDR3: CASRRGEDEQYF. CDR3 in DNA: TGTGCCAGCAGACGAGGCGAGGACGAGCAGTACTTC.

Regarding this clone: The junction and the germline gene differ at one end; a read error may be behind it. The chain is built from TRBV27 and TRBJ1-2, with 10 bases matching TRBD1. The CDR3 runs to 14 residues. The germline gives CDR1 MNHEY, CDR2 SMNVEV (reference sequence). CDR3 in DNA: TGTGCCAGCAGTCAGGACAGGGGGATTGATGGCCACACCTTC. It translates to CASSQDRGIDGHTF.

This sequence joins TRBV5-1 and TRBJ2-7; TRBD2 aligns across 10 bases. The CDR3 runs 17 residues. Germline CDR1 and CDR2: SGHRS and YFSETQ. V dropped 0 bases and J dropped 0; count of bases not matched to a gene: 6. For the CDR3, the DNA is TGCGCCAGCAGCTTGGTTCTAGCGGGGGCCCTCTCCTACGAGCAGTACTTC. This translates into CASSLVLAGALSYEQYF.

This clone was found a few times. CDR3 loop: CASSLREKTEAFF. The DNA for the CDR3 is TGTGCCAGCAGCTTGAGGGAGAAGACTGAAGCTTTCTTT. The rearrangement links TRBV11-3 to TRBJ1-1, with D unresolved. Trimming removed 3 bases at V and 5 bases at J, with 10 bases between. The CDR3 length is 13 residues. CDR1 is SGHNT, CDR2 YENEEA, per germline.

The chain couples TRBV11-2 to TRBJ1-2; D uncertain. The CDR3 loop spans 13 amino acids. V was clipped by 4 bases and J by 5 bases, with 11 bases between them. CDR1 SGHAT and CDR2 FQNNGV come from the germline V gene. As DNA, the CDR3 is TGTGCCAGCAGCTCGAATTGGGCGTATGGCTACACCTTC. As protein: CASSSNWAYGYTF.

This CDR3 reads CASSLGGWTDGNTIYF. The DNA for the CDR3 is TGTGCCAGCAGCTTAGGGGGATGGACAGATGGAAACACCATATATTTT. The chain carries TRBV11-2 and TRBJ1-3; TRBD1 is a possible D gene (6 bases). Germline V CDR1 and CDR2: SGHAT, FQNNGV. The CDR3 covers 16 residues. Trimming took off 1 base at V and 3 bases at J, with 13 bases between the two ends.

The CDR3 bases are TGTGCCAGCAGCTTGGTCGGACAGGCAAGGAACATTCAGTACTTC. This encodes CASSLVGQARNIQYF. The V gene is TRBV7-2, the J gene TRBJ2-4; 7 bases map to TRBD1. After removal of 3 bases from V and 7 bases from J, the junction contained 9 bases not matched to a gene. This CDR3 has 15 amino acids. From germline, CDR1 is SGHTA and CDR2 FQGNSA.

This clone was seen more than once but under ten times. In DNA, the CDR3 is TGTGCCAGCAGCCAAGATCCTAGCGGGAGGCATAGGCAGTACTTC. Translating gives CASSQDPSGRHRQYF. This chain joins TRBV4-2 and TRBJ2-7; 11 bases match TRBD2. The V and J ends lost 0 bases and 9 bases, in that order; junction bases with no gene match: 7. The CDR3 covers 15 residues. Germline loops: CDR1 LGHNA, CDR2 YNFKEQ.

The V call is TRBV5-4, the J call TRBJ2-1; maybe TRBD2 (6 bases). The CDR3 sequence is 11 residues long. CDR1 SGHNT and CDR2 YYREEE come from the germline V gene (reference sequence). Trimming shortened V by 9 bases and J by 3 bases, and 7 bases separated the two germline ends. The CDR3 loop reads CAMGGYNEQFF. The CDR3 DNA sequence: TGTGCCATGGGGGGCTACAATGAGCAGTTCTTC.

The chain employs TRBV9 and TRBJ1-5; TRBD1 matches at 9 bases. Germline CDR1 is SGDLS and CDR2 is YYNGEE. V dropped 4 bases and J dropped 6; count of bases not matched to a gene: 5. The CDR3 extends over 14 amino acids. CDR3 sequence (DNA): TGTGCCAGCAGCAGGACAGGGGAGACTCAGCCCCAGCATTTT. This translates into CASSRTGETQPQHF.